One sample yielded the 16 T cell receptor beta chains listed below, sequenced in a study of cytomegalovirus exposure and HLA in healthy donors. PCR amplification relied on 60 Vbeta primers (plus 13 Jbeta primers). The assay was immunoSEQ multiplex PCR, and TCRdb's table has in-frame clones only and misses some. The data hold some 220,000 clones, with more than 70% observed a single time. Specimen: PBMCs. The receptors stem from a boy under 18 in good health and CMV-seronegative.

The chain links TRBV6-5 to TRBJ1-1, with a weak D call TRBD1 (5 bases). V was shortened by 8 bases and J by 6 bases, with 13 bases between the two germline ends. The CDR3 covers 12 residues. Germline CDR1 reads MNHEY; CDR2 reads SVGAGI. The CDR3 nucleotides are TGTGCCAGCGTTTCGGGGGGGTCTGAAGCTTTCTTT. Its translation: CASVSGGSEAFF.

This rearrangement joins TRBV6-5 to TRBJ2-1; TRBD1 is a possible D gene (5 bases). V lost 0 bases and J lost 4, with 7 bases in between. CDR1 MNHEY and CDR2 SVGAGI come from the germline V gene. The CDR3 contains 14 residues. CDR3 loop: CASSYSGPYNEQFF. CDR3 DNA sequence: TGTGCCAGCAGTTACTCGGGGCCGTACAATGAGCAGTTCTTC.

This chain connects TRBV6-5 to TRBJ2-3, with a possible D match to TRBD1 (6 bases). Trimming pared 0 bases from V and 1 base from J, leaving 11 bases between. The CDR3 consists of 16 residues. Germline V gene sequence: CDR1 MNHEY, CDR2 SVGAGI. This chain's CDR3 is CASSYSQGWGTDTQYF. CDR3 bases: TGTGCCAGCAGTTACTCCCAGGGGTGGGGCACAGATACGCAGTATTTT.

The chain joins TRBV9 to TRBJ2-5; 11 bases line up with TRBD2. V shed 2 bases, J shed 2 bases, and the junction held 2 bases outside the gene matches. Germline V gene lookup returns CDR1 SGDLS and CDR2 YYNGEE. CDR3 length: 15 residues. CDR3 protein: CASSVSGRAQETQYF. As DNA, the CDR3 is TGTGCCAGCAGCGTTAGCGGGAGGGCTCAAGAGACCCAGTACTTC.

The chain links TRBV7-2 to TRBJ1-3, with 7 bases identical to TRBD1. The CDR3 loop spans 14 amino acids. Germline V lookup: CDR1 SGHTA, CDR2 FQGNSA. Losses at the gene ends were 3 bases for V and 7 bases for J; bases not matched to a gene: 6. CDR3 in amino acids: CASSFLDRANTIYF. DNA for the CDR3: TGTGCCAGCAGCTTCCTAGACAGGGCGAACACCATATATTTT.

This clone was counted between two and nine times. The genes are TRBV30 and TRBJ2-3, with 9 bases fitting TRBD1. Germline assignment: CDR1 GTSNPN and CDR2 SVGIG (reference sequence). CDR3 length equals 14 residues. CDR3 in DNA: TGTTCCACGCGTGGGGACAGGGGCACAGATACGCAGTATTTT. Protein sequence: CSTRGDRGTDTQYF.

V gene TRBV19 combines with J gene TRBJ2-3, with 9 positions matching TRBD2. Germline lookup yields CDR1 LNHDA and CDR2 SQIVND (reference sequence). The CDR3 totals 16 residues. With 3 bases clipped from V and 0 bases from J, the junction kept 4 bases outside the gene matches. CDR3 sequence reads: CASSILAGGSTDTQYF. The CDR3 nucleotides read TGTGCCAGTAGTATTCTTGCGGGAGGGAGCACAGATACGCAGTATTTT. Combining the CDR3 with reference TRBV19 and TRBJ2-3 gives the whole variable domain DGGITQSPKYLFRKEGQNVTLSCEQNLNHDAMYWYRQDPGQGLRLIYYSQIVNDFQKGDIAEGYSVSREKKESFPLTVTSAQKNPTAFYLCASSILAGGSTDTQYFGPGTRLTVL.

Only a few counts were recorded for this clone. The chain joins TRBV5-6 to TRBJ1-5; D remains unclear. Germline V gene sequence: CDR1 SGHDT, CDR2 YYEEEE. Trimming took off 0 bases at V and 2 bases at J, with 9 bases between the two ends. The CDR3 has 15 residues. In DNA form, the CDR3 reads TGTGCCAGCAGCTTGGGAACCCGGGGCAATCAGCCCCAGCATTTT. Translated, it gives CASSLGTRGNQPQHF.

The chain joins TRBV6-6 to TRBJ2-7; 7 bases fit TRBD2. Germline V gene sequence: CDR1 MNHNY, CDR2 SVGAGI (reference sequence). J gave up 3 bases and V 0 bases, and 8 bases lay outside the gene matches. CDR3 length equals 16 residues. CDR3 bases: TGTGCCAGCAGTTACTCGGAATCTAGCGGACTCTACGAGCAGTACTTC. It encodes CASSYSESSGLYEQYF.

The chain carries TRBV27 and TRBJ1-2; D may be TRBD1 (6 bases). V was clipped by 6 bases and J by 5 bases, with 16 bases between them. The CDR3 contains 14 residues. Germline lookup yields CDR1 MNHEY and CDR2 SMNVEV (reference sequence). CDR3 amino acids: CASRSGTPIYGYTF. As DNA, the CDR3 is TGTGCCAGCAGGTCCGGGACACCCATTTATGGCTACACCTTC.

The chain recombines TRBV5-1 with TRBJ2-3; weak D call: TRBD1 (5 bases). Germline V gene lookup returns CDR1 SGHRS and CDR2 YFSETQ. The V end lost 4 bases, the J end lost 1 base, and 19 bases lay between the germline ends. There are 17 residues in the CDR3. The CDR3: CASSPPAGQLGTDTQYF. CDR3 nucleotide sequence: TGCGCCAGCAGCCCTCCCGCAGGGCAGCTGGGCACAGATACGCAGTATTTT.

In DNA, the CDR3 is TGCGCCAGCAGCCCCCTTCCGGGAGCCACCGGGGAGCTGTTTTTT. Its translation is CASSPLPGATGELFF. This rearrangement joins TRBV4-1 to TRBJ2-2, with TRBD2 as a possible D gene (6 bases). The germline CDR1 and CDR2 sequences are MGHRA and YSYEKL. Deletions cut 4 bases from V and 4 bases from J, with 13 bases between. The CDR3 extends over 15 amino acids.

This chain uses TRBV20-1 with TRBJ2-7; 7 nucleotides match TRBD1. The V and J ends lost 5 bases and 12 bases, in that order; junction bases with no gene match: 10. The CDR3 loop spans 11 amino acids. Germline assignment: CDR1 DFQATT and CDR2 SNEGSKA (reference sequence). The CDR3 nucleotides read TGCAGTGCTCCCACGCCGGGACAGTGGTACTTC. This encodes CSAPTPGQWYF.

CDR3 amino acids: CSARDRVVAFF. The CDR3 DNA reads as TGCAGTGCTAGAGATCGGGTGGTCGCTTTCTTT. J is TRBJ1-1 and V is TRBV20-1; no definite D call. In germline, CDR1 is DFQATT, CDR2 SNEGSKA (reference sequence). Trimming cost V 0 bases and J 11 bases, with 10 bases left between them. The CDR3 extends over 11 amino acids.

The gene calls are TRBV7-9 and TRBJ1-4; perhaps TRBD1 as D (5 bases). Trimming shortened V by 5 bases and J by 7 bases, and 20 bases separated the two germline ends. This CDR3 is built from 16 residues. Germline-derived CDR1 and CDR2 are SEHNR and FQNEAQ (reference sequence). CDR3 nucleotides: TGTGCCAGCAGCCCACCTGGTGGAGGGGATAGTGAAAAACTGTTTTTT. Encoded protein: CASSPPGGGDSEKLFF.

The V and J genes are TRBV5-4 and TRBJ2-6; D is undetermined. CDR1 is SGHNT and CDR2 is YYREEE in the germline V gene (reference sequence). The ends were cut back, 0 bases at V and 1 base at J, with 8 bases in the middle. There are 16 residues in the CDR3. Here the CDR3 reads CASSLASNSGANVLTF. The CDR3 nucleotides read TGTGCCAGCAGCTTGGCCTCTAATTCTGGGGCCAACGTCCTGACTTTC.